This T cell receptor (beta chain) was recorded in a study of cytomegalovirus exposure and HLA in healthy donors. A multiplex PCR was run with 60 Vbeta primers and 13 Jbeta primers. Clones were sequenced by immunoSEQ multiplex PCR, and TCRdb holds only the in-frame ones, with some missing. This sample has about 200,000 clones, with around 86% found just once. Germline CDR1 and CDR2: SGHAT and FQNNGV. This CDR3 is 17 amino acids long. V gave up 5 bases and J gave up 0 bases, with 19 bases separating them. The clonotype originates from a woman in her thirties or forties in good health and CMV-seronegative. The chain is built from TRBV11-2 and TRBJ1-1, with a weak D call TRBD1 (6 bases). The sample consisted of PBMCs. CDR3 nucleotides: TGTGCCAGCAGCCCGCTAGGGGGTCCAACTATGAACACTGAAGCTTTCTTT. Translated: CASSPLGGPTMNTEAFF. Together with reference TRBV11-2 and TRBJ1-1, the CDR3 gives the full variable domain: EAGVAQSPRYKIIEKRQSVAFWCNPISGHATLYWYQQILGQGPKLLIQFQNNGVVDDSQLPKDRFSAERLKGVDSTLKIQPAKLEDSAVYLCASSPLGGPTMNTEAFFGQGTRLTVV.